This T cell receptor beta chain stems from a study of spatial heterogeneity in lung cancer. Documented time point: sample taken at primary tumor resection. This clonotype was seen at least ten times. The antigen remains unidentified. The CDR3 totals 17 residues. V was trimmed by 1 base and J by 0 bases, leaving 10 bases between them. Germline values: CDR1 SGHDN, CDR2 FVKESK. TCRdb re-derived calls from the 5' RACE reads in MiXCR, one entry per CDR3 protein. The sample includes about 9,600 distinct CDR3 sequences, 8% seen only once; the top ten take 19%. Findings and caveats of the study: Counts that tracked tumor mutation counts were those of expanded intratumoral alpha and beta TCRs.

V is TRBV14 and J is TRBJ2-6; a weak D match, TRBD1 (6 bases). The input for sequencing was lung tumor tissue, taken at surgery. This receptor was taken from a male donor with early-stage non-small cell lung cancer. The DNA of the CDR3 is TGTGCCAGCAGCCAAGGACAGGCGTCCTCTGGGGCCAACGTCCTGACTTTC. Its protein product is CASSQGQASSGANVLTF.